This is a list of T cell receptor beta chains from one sample in a study of cytomegalovirus exposure and HLA in healthy donors. The data were produced by immunoSEQ multiplex PCR, yet TCRdb's version contains in-frame clones alone and is incomplete. The repertoire holds some 120,000 clones, 75% to 90% seen once, with 15% to 20% in the top ten. The specimen sequenced was PBMCs. The receptors originated from a man between 18 and 35 years old in good health and CMV-seropositive. Each CDR3 is given with its conserved first and last residue. Each record gives: J gene, CDR3 length, V gene, CDR3 protein.

J: TRBJ2-2; length: 15; V: TRBV4-1; CDR3: CASTWTGSSTGELFF
J: TRBJ2-1; length: 13; V: TRBV7-9; CDR3: CASSSGWYNEQFF
J: TRBJ1-6; length: 14; V: TRBV5-5; CDR3: CASSLGQLGSPLHF
J: TRBJ1-3; length: 14; V: TRBV19; CDR3: CASSIDGSGNTIYF
J: TRBJ1-2; length: 14; V: TRBV19; CDR3: CASSSIQGNYGYTF
J: TRBJ1-6; length: 17; V: TRBV4-2; CDR3: CASSQDPTGSYNSPLHF
J: TRBJ1-1; length: 17; V: TRBV5-1; CDR3: CASSLGRYGDVNTEAFF
J: TRBJ2-1; length: 15; V: TRBV29-1; CDR3: CSVELLAGEPNEQFF
J: TRBJ2-7; length: 12; V: TRBV10-3; CDR3: CAIRDSSYEQYF
J: TRBJ2-6; length: 17; V: TRBV29-1; CDR3: CSVDWGDSRTGANVLTF
J: TRBJ1-5; length: 15; V: TRBV7-9; CDR3: CASSATGTVNQPQHF
J: TRBJ1-2; length: 14; V: TRBV29-1; CDR3: CSVGTGAANYGYTF
J: TRBJ2-3; length: 14; V: TRBV7-7; CDR3: CASSAGLTDGTQYF
J: TRBJ1-1; length: 15; V: TRBV6-5; CDR3: CASSPSGGAVAEAFF
J: TRBJ1-6; length: 13; V: TRBV10-2; CDR3: CAGGTDNNSPLHF
J: TRBJ2-3; length: 16; V: TRBV4-1; CDR3: CASSQSSKPSTDTQYF
J: TRBJ2-2; length: 19; V: TRBV5-8; CDR3: CASSLVGPGTSVSTGELFF
J: TRBJ2-3; length: 14; V: TRBV5-1; CDR3: CASSLEPGTDTQYF
J: TRBJ2-5; length: 14; V: TRBV6-5; CDR3: CASSGTGGIGTQYF
J: TRBJ2-5; length: 15; V: TRBV7-9; CDR3: CASSWDRGPGETQYF
J: TRBJ2-1; length: 15; V: TRBV30; CDR3: CAWSRTSGVSNEQFF